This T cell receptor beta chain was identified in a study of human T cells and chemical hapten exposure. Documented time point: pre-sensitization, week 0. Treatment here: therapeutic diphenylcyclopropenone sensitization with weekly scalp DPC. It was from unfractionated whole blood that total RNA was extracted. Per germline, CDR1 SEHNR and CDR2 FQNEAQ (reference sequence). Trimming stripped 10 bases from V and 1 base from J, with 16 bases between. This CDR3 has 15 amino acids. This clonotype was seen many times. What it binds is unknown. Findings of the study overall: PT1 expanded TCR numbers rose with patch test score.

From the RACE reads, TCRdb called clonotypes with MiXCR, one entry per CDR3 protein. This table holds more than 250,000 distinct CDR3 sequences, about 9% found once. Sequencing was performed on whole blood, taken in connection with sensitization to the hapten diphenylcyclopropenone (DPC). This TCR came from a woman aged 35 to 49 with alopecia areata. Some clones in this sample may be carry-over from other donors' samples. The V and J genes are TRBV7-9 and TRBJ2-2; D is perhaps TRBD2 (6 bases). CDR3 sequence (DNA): TGTGCCATGGGGGGAGGATACCTGAACACCGGGGAGCTGTTTTTT. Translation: CAMGGGYLNTGELFF.